This TCR beta chain was recovered during a study of blood T cell repertoires in COVID-19. Per the authors' pipeline: By means of reference gene primer amplification, nucleated cell counts were estimated. TCRdb's copy holds only in-frame clones and misses some; the assay was immunoSEQ multiplex PCR. Clone size and V and J calls were adopted from that table, with D and trimming inferred from the DNA. The sample has approximately 110,000 clones; approximately 78% are singletons. The germline V gene has CDR1 SGHRS and CDR2 YFSETQ. There are 15 residues in the CDR3. The V gene lost 0 bases and the J gene lost 1 base, with 8 bases spanning the gap.

Material for sequencing was peripheral blood. The sequence derives from a man in his sixties or seventies with acute or convalescent COVID-19. The chain joins TRBV5-1 to TRBJ1-5; D might be TRBD1 (6 bases). The chain's CDR3 is CASSLGDISNQPQHF. CDR3 DNA sequence: TGCGCCAGCAGCTTGGGGGACATCAGCAATCAGCCCCAGCATTTT.